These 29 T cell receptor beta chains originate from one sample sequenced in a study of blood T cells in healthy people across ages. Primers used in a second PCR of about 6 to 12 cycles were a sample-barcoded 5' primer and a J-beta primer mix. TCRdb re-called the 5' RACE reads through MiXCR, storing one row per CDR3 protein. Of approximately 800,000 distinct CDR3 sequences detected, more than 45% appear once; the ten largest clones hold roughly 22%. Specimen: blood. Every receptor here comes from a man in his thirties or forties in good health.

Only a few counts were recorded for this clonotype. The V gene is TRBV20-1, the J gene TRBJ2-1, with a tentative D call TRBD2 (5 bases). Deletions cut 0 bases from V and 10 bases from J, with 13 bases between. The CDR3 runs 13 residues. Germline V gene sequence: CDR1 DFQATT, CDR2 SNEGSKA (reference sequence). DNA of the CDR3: TGCAGTGCTAGAGATCCCCCCGGCGGGGAGCAGTTCTTC. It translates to CSARDPPGGEQFF.

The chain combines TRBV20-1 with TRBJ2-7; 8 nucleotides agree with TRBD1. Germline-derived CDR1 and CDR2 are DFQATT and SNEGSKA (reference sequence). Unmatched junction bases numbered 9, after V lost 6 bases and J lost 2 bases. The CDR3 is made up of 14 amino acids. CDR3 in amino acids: CSARTGSNPYEQYF. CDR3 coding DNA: TGCAGTGCCCGGACAGGGTCCAACCCCTACGAGCAGTACTTC.

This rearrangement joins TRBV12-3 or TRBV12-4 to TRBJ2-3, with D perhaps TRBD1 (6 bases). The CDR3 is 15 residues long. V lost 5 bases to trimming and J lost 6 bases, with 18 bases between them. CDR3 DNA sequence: TGTGCCAGCAGTCGTAGACAGGCCCATGGGGATACGCAGTATTTT. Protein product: CASSRRQAHGDTQYF.

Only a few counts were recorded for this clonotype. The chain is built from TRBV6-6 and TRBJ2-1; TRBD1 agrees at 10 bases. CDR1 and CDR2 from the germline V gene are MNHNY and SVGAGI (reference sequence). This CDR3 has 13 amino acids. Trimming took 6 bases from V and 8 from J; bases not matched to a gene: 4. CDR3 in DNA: TGTGCCAGCAGGACAGGGGGCCAAGATGAGCAGTTCTTC. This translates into CASRTGGQDEQFF.

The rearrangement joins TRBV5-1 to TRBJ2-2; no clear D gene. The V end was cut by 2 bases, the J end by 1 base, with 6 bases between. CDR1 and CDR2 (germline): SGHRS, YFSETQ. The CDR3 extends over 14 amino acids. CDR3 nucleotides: TGCGCCAGCAGCTTTATGGTGAACACCGGGGAGCTGTTTTTT. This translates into CASSFMVNTGELFF.

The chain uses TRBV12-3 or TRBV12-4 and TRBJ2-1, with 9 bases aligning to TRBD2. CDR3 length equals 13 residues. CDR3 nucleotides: TGTGCTAGCGTATCTAGCGGGAATAATGAGCAGTTCTTC. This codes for CASVSSGNNEQFF.

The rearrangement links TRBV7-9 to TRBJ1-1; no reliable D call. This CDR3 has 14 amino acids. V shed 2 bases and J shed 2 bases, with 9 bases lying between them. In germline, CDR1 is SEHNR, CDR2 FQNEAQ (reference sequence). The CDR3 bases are TGTGCCAGCAGCTTAATACTGGGTAACACTGAAGCTTTCTTT. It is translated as CASSLILGNTEAFF.

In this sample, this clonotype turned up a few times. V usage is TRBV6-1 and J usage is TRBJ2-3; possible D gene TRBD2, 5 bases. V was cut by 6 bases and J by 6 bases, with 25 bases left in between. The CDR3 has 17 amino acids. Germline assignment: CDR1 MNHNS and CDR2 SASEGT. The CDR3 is CASRSRFRESLVDTQYF. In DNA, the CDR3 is TGTGCCAGCAGATCACGTTTTCGGGAAAGCCTGGTGGATACGCAGTATTTT.

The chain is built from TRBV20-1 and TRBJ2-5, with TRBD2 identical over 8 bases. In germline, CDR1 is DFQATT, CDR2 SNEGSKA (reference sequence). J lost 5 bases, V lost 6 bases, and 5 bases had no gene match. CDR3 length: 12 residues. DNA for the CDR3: TGCAGTGCACCAAGCGGGAGTGAGACCCAGTACTTC. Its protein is CSAPSGSETQYF.

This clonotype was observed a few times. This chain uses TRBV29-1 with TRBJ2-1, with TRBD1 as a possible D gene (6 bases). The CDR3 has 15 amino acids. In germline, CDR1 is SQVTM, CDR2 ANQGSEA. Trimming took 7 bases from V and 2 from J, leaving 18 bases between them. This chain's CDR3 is CSARPRGGAYNEQFF. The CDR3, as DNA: TGCAGCGCGAGACCCAGGGGTGGTGCCTACAATGAGCAGTTCTTC.

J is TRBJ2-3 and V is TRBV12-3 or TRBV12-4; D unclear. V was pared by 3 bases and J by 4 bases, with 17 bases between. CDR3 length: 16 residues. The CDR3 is CASSFDGVSRPDTQYF. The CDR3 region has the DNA TGTGCCAGCAGTTTTGACGGAGTTAGCCGTCCAGATACGCAGTATTTT.

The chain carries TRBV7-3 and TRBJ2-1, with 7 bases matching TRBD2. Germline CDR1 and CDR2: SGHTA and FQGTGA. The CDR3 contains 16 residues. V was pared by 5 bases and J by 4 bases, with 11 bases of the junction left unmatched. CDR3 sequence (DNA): TGTGCCAGCAGCCTCCGGGGAGGGAGCGGGTACAATGAGCAGTTCTTC. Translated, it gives CASSLRGGSGYNEQFF.

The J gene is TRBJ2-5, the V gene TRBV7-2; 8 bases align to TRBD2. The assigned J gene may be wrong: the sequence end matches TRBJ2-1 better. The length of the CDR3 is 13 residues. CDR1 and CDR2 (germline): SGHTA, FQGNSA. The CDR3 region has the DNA TGTGCCAGCAGCACCGGGGGGGAAAAGACCCAGTTCTTC. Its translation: CASSTGGEKTQFF.

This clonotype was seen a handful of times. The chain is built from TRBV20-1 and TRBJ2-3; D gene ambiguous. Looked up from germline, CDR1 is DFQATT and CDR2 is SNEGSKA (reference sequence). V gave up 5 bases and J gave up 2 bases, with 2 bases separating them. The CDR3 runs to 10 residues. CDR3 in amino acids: CSAFTDTQYF. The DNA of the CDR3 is TGCAGTGCTTTCACAGATACGCAGTATTTT.

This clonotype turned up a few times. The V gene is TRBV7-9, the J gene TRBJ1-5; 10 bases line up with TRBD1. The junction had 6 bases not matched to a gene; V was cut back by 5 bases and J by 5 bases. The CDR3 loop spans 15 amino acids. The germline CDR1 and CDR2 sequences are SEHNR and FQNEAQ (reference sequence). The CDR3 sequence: CASSRPGQGHQPQHF. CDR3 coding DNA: TGTGCCAGCAGCCGACCGGGACAGGGGCATCAGCCCCAGCATTTT.

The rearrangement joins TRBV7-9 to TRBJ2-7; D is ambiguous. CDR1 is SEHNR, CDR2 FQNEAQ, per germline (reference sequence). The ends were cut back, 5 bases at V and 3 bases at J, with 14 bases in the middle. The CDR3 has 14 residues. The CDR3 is CASSPAHRYYEQYF. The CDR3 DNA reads TGTGCCAGCAGCCCCGCCCACCGTTACTACGAGCAGTACTTC.

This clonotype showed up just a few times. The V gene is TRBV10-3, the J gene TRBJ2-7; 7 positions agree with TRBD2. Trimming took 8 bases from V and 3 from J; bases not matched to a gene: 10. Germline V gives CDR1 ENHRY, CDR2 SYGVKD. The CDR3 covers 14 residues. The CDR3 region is CAILSTSEDYEQYF. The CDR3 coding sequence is TGTGCCATCCTTAGTACTAGCGAGGACTACGAGCAGTACTTC.

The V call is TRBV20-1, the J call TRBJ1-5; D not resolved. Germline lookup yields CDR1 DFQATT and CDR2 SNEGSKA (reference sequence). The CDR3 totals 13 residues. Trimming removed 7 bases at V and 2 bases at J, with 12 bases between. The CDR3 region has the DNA TGCAGTGGAAGGGAGGCAGGCAATCAGCCCCAGCATTTT. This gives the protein CSGREAGNQPQHF.

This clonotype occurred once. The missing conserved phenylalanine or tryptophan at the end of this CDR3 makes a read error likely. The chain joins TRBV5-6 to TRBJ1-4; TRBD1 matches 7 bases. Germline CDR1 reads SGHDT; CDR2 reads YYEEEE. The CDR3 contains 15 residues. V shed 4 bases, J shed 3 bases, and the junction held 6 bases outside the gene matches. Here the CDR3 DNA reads TGTGCCAGCAGCCCAGGGGGAAGGGCTAATGAAAAACTGTTTTTG. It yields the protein CASSPGGRANEKLFL.

The CDR3 sequence is CASSFSFYGYTF. In nucleotides, the CDR3 is TGTGCCAGCAGTTTCTCTTTCTATGGCTACACCTTC. The J gene is TRBJ1-2, the V gene TRBV12-3 or TRBV12-4; no definite D call. Trimming left V 3 bases short and J 4 bases short, with 6 bases between. This CDR3 is 12 amino acids long.

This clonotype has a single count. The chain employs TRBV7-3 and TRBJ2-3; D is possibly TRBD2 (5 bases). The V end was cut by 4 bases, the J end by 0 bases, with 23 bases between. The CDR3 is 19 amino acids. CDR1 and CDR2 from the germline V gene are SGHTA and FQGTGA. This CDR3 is CASSSPGGRITTSTDTQYF. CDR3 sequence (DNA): TGTGCCAGCAGCTCCCCCGGCGGGCGTATCACTACTAGCACAGATACGCAGTATTTT.

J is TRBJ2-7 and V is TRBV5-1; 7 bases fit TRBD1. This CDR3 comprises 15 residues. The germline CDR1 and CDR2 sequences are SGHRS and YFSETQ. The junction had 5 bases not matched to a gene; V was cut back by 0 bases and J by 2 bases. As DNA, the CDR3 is TGCGCCAGCAGCTTGGCCGGGACAGTAGCCTACGAGCAGTACTTC. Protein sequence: CASSLAGTVAYEQYF.

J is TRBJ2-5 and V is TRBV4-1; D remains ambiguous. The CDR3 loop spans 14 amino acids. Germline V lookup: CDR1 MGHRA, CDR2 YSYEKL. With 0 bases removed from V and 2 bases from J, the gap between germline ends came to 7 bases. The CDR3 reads CASSQDSAQETQYF. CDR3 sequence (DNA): TGCGCCAGCAGCCAAGATTCCGCTCAAGAGACCCAGTACTTC.

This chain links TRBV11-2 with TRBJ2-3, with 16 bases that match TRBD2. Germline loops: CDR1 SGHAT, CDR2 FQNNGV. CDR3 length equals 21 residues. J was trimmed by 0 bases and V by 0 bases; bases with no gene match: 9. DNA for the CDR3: TGTGCCAGCAGCTTAGATCCACCGGGACTAGCGGGGGGGCCGAGCACAGATACGCAGTATTTT. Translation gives CASSLDPPGLAGGPSTDTQYF.

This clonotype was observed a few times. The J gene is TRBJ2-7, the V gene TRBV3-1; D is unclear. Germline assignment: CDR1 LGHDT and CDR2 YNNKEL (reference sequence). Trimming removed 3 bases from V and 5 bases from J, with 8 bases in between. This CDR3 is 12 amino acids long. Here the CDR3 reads CASSQTRNEQYF. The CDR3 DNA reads TGTGCCAGCAGCCAGACCCGAAACGAGCAGTACTTC.

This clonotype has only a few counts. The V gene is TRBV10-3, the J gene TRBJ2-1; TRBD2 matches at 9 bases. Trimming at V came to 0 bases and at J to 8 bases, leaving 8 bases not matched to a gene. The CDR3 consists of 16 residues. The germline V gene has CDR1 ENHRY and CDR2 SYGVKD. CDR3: CAISESLFGLAYEQFF. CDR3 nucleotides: TGTGCCATCAGTGAGTCCCTCTTCGGACTAGCGTATGAGCAGTTCTTC.

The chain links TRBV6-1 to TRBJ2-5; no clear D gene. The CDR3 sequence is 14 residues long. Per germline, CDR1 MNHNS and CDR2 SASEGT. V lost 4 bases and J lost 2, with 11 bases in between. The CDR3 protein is CASSGGFGQETQYF. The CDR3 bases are TGTGCCAGCAGTGGGGGATTCGGGCAAGAGACCCAGTACTTC.

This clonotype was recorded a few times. The CDR3 is CASSEGKNYGYTF. The CDR3 DNA reads TGTGCCAGCAGTGAGGGGAAGAACTATGGCTACACCTTC. The rearrangement joins TRBV7-9 to TRBJ1-2; D is possibly TRBD1 (5 bases). The CDR3 totals 13 residues. CDR1 and CDR2 (germline): SEHNR, FQNEAQ (reference sequence). V shed 6 bases and J shed 2 bases, with 10 bases lying between them.

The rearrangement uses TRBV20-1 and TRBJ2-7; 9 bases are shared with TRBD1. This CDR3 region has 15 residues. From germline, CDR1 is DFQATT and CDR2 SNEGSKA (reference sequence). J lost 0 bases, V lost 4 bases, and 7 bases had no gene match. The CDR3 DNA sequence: TGCAGTGCTAATAAACCGGGACAGGGCTCCTACGAGCAGTACTTC. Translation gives CSANKPGQGSYEQYF.